These 19 T cell receptor beta chains were sequenced from one sample in a study of cytomegalovirus exposure and HLA in healthy donors. Use of 60 Vbeta and 13 Jbeta primers characterized the PCR. Assay: immunoSEQ multiplex PCR; the TCRdb copy retains only in-frame clones and omits some. In the table there are around 140,000 clones, 80% of which are singletons. Specimen: PBMCs. These receptors were taken from a man between 45 and 60 years old in good health and CMV-seronegative.

The CDR3 protein is CASSPRFVETQYF. CDR3 coding DNA: TGTGCCAGCAGCCCTCGGTTCGTGGAGACCCAGTACTTC. The chain employs TRBV11-1 and TRBJ2-5; D not certain. Germline V CDR1 and CDR2: SGHAT, FQDESV (reference sequence). The CDR3 has 13 residues. V was clipped by 5 bases and J by 5 bases, with 12 bases between them.

The table lists this clone with a count of one. Mismatch with germline at one junction end may stem from a read error. CDR3 DNA: TGCAGCGCTGAACTAGCGGGAGTAGAGACCCAGTACTTC. Its protein is CSAELAGVETQYF. The chain has TRBV29-1 and TRBJ2-5, with 11 bases aligning to TRBD2. Germline V CDR1 and CDR2: SQVTM, ANQGSEA. This CDR3 comprises 13 residues.

V usage is TRBV7-2 and J usage is TRBJ2-2, with D possibly TRBD1 on 7 matching bases. The CDR3 has 16 amino acids. Trimming cost V 4 bases and J 6 bases, with 18 bases left between them. Germline values: CDR1 SGHTA, CDR2 FQGNSA. CDR3 sequence reads: CASSSVGGTAAGELFF. In nucleotides, the CDR3 is TGTGCCAGCAGCTCAGTTGGCGGGACAGCGGCCGGGGAGCTGTTTTTT.

This sequence joins TRBV14 and TRBJ1-3; D is perhaps TRBD1 (5 bases). The germline V gene encodes CDR1 SGHDN and CDR2 FVKESK. This CDR3 comprises 15 residues. Trimming left V 1 base short and J 3 bases short, with 10 bases between. CDR3 DNA: TGTGCCAGCAGCCAAGTCGGGGGATTTGGAAACACCATATATTTT. It yields the protein CASSQVGGFGNTIYF.

The chain combines TRBV5-1 with TRBJ1-2, with TRBD1 matching 9 bases. From germline, CDR1 is SGHRS and CDR2 YFSETQ. CDR3 length: 14 amino acids. Trimming took 0 bases from V and 4 from J; bases not matched to a gene: 1. The CDR3 coding sequence is TGCGCCAGCAGCTTGGGGACAGGGGCCTATGGCTACACCTTC. Its translation is CASSLGTGAYGYTF.

This clone was detected only once. The chain is built from TRBV27 and TRBJ2-3; TRBD2 agrees at 7 bases. The CDR3 consists of 15 residues. The germline gives CDR1 MNHEY, CDR2 SMNVEV (reference sequence). V trimming: 5 bases; J trimming: 5 bases; junction bases outside the gene matches: 10. CDR3 coding DNA: TGTGCCAGCAGTCGAAGTGCGGGAGTTATAGATACGCAGTATTTT. The encoded protein is CASSRSAGVIDTQYF.

This clone was recorded a few times. The J gene is TRBJ2-6, the V gene TRBV6-5, with a weak D call TRBD1 (5 bases). Germline CDR1 is MNHEY and CDR2 is SVGAGI. The germline V and J ends were trimmed by 6 bases and 1 base, with 10 bases remaining between them. The CDR3 extends over 15 amino acids. The CDR3 reads CASSPGISGANVLTF. The CDR3 coding sequence is TGTGCCAGCAGCCCAGGGATATCTGGGGCCAACGTCCTGACTTTC.

The chain uses TRBV19 and TRBJ1-5; possibly TRBD1 for D (6 bases). The CDR3 is 16 amino acids. In germline, CDR1 is LNHDA, CDR2 SQIVND (reference sequence). The V gene lost 9 bases and the J gene lost 0 bases, with 18 bases spanning the gap. Written as DNA, the CDR3 is TGTGCCAGCCATTCCAGGGGTGGGAATAGCAATCAGCCCCAGCATTTT. Translating it yields CASHSRGGNSNQPQHF. The complete variable domain, with remaining parts taken from reference TRBV19 and TRBJ1-5, reads DGGITQSPKYLFRKEGQNVTLSCEQNLNHDAMYWYRQDPGQGLRLIYYSQIVNDFQKGDIAEGYSVSREKKESFPLTVTSAQKNPTAFYLCASHSRGGNSNQPQHFGDGTRLSIL.

The chain recombines TRBV7-9 with TRBJ2-3; the match to TRBD2 covers 7 bases. Trimming removed 6 bases from V and 15 bases from J; junction bases left unmatched: 21. Germline CDR1 is SEHNR and CDR2 is FQNEAQ (reference sequence). The CDR3 runs to 15 residues. The CDR3 reads CASSLSGVGLVERYF. As DNA, the CDR3 is TGTGCCAGCAGTTTAAGCGGGGTCGGTTTGGTGGAGCGTTATTTT. Together with reference TRBV7-9 and TRBJ2-3, the CDR3 gives the full variable domain: DTGVSQNPRHKITKRGQNVTFRCDPISEHNRLYWYRQTLGQGPEFLTYFQNEAQLEKSRLLSDRFSAERPKGSFSTLEIQRTEQGDSAMYLCASSLSGVGLVERYFGPGTRLTVL.

The chain employs TRBV20-1 and TRBJ2-7; tentatively, D is TRBD2 (6 bases). Trimming shortened V by 6 bases and J by 2 bases, and 8 bases separated the two germline ends. The CDR3 has 11 residues. CDR1 DFQATT and CDR2 SNEGSKA come from the germline V gene (reference sequence). The CDR3 DNA sequence: TGCAGTGCACTAGCTGCCTACGAGCAGTACTTC. The encoded protein is CSALAAYEQYF.

As DNA, the CDR3 is TGTGCCAGCAGCTTAGGCGGGACAGGGCTCTATGGCTACACCTTC. It yields the protein CASSLGGTGLYGYTF. This chain connects TRBV7-9 to TRBJ1-2, with 9 positions matching TRBD1. This CDR3 is 15 amino acids long. With V trimmed by 1 base and J by 4 bases, 4 bases remained unmatched. The germline V gene encodes CDR1 SEHNR and CDR2 FQNEAQ (reference sequence).

V gene TRBV19 combines with J gene TRBJ2-2; 7 bases are shared with TRBD2. J lost 5 bases, V lost 1 base, and 10 bases had no gene match. The CDR3 contains 17 residues. Per germline, CDR1 LNHDA and CDR2 SQIVND (reference sequence). This CDR3 reads CASSIGAASGKTGELFF. The CDR3, as DNA: TGTGCCAGTAGTATAGGGGCAGCTAGCGGAAAAACCGGGGAGCTGTTTTTT.

The rearrangement uses TRBV5-1 and TRBJ1-3; a weak D match, TRBD1 (5 bases). The CDR3 length is 16 residues. In germline, CDR1 is SGHRS, CDR2 YFSETQ. V lost 1 base and J lost 2, with 13 bases in between. The CDR3 DNA is TGCGCCAGCAGCTTGTCCATTTGGGGGGCTGGAAACACCATATATTTT. Amino acid sequence: CASSLSIWGAGNTIYF. Together with reference TRBV5-1 and TRBJ1-3, the CDR3 gives the full variable domain: KAGVTQTPRYLIKTRGQQVTLSCSPISGHRSVSWYQQTPGQGLQFLFEYFSETQRNKGNFPGRFSGRQFSNSRSEMNVSTLELGDSALYLCASSLSIWGAGNTIYFGEGSWLTVV.

V is TRBV5-1 and J is TRBJ1-5, with 9 nucleotides matching TRBD1. CDR1 and CDR2 (germline): SGHRS, YFSETQ. The CDR3 totals 15 residues. V gave up 4 bases and J gave up 3 bases; unmatched junction bases: 5. The CDR3, as DNA: TGCGCCAGCAGCCCAGGGACAGGGATCAATCAGCCCCAGCATTTT. It codes for CASSPGTGINQPQHF.

V gene TRBV6-5 combines with J gene TRBJ2-7; a possible D gene is TRBD1 (6 bases). Trimming left V 7 bases short and J 2 bases short, with 15 bases between. CDR3 length: 14 amino acids. The germline CDR1 and CDR2 sequences are MNHEY and SVGAGI. Here the CDR3 DNA reads TGTGCCAGCACTCGGGACACCGTGCCCTACGAGCAGTACTTC. This gives the protein CASTRDTVPYEQYF.

The V gene is TRBV27, the J gene TRBJ2-7; TRBD2 aligns across 9 bases. Germline V lookup: CDR1 MNHEY, CDR2 SMNVEV (reference sequence). CDR3 length: 15 residues. V dropped 5 bases and J dropped 3; count of bases not matched to a gene: 8. The CDR3 coding sequence is TGTGCCAGCAGTCAACCGGGACTAGCCTACTACGAGCAGTACTTC. Translating gives CASSQPGLAYYEQYF.

V is TRBV18 and J is TRBJ2-1; 11 bases are a match to TRBD2. Germline CDR1 is KGHSH and CDR2 is LQKENI. The CDR3 consists of 17 residues. V was pared by 2 bases and J by 10 bases, with 13 bases of the junction left unmatched. CDR3 in DNA: TGTGCCAGCTCACCATTTTCTAGCGGGGGGACCCGCGGAGAGCAGTTCTTC. This translates into CASSPFSSGGTRGEQFF.

The chain combines TRBV7-9 with TRBJ1-1; D gene uncertain. The CDR3 consists of 14 residues. Trimming removed 2 bases at V and 4 bases at J, with 11 bases between. From germline, CDR1 is SEHNR and CDR2 FQNEAQ (reference sequence). CDR3 sequence reads: CASSLIGDSTEAFF. The CDR3 bases are TGTGCCAGCAGCTTAATCGGGGATAGCACTGAAGCTTTCTTT.

The chain combines TRBV4-2 with TRBJ2-7; possible D gene TRBD1, 5 bases. The CDR3 totals 14 residues. The V end was cut by 0 bases, the J end by 6 bases, with 12 bases between. CDR1 and CDR2 from the germline V gene are LGHNA and YNFKEQ. The CDR3 loop is CASSQDLRGSEQYF. DNA for the CDR3: TGTGCCAGCAGCCAAGATTTAAGGGGTAGCGAGCAGTACTTC.